This TCR beta chain was obtained from a study of blood T cell repertoires in COVID-19. Looking at the study overall: Samples of COVID-19 (acute and convalescent) were obtained from the United States, Italy and Spain. PBMCs, B-cell-depleted T cells, or T cells were the source of the cDNA or gDNA that made up the material.

The CDR3 covers 12 residues. Unmatched junction bases numbered 1, after V lost 7 bases and J lost 3 bases. Germline V CDR1 and CDR2: GTSNPN, SVGIG (reference sequence). In the original analysis: The assay estimated nucleated cells by amplifying reference gene primers. Profiling relied on immunoSEQ multiplex PCR, and the TCRdb table lists in-frame clones only, not all of them. V and J calls and clone size are given by that table; D and trimming were obtained from the DNA. The sample consists of over 85,000 clones, approximately 90% of them appearing once. This clonotype was sampled from a man between 65 and 85 years old with acute or convalescent COVID-19. The sample taken for sequencing was peripheral blood. The chain couples TRBV30 to TRBJ1-4, with 8 bases identical to TRBD1. The CDR3 nucleotides are TGTGCCTCGGACAGGGCTAATGAAAAACTGTTTTTT. The encoded protein is CASDRANEKLFF.